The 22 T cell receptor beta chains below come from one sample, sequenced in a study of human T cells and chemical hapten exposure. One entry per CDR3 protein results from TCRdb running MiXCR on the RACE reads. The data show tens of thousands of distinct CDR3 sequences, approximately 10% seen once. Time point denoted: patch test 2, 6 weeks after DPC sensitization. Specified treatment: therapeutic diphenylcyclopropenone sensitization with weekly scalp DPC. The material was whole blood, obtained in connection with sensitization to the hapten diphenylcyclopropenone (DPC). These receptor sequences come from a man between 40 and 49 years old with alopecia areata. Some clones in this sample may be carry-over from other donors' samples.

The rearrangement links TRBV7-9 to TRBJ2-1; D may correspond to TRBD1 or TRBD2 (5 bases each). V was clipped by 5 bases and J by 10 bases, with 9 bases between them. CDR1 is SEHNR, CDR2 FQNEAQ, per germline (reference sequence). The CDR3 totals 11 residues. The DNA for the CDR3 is TGTGCCAGCAGCGGGGGTCCCGAGCAGTTCTTC. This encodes CASSGGPEQFF.

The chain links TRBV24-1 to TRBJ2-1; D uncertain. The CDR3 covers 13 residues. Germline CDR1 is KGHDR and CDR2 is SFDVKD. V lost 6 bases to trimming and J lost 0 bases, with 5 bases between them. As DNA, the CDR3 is TGTGCCACCAGTCACGACTCCTACAATGAGCAGTTCTTC. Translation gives CATSHDSYNEQFF.

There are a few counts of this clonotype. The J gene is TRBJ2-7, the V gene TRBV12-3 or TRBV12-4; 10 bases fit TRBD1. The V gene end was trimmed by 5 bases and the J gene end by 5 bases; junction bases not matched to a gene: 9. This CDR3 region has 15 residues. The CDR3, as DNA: TGTGCCAGCAGTATTTCCGGGACAGGGGTACACGAGCAGTACTTC. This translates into CASSISGTGVHEQYF.

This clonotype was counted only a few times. This CDR3 is CASSVGVRDSYEQYF. CDR3 bases: TGTGCCAGCAGCGTAGGTGTCAGGGACAGCTACGAGCAGTACTTC. The chain links TRBV9 to TRBJ2-7; TRBD1 agrees at 7 bases. Germline CDR1 SGDLS, CDR2 YYNGEE. V was pared by 0 bases and J by 3 bases, with 6 bases of the junction left unmatched. CDR3 length equals 15 residues.

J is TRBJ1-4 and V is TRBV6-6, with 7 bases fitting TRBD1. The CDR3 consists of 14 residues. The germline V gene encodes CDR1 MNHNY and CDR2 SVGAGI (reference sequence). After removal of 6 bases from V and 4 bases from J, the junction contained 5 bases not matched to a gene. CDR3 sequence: CASRTGQNNEKLFF. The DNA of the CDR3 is TGTGCCAGCAGGACGGGACAGAATAATGAAAAACTGTTTTTT.

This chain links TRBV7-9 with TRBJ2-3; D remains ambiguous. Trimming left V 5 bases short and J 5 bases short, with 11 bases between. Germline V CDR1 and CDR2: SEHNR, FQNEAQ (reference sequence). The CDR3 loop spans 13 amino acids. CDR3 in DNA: TGTGCCAGCAGCCGTCAAGCAGGAGATACGCAGTATTTT. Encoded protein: CASSRQAGDTQYF.

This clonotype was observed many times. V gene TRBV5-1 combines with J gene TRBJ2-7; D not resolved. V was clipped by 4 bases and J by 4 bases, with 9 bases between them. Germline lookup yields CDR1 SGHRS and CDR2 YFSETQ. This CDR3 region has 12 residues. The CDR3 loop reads CASSPDGYEQYV. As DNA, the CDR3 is TGCGCCAGCAGCCCCGATGGGTACGAGCAGTACGTC.

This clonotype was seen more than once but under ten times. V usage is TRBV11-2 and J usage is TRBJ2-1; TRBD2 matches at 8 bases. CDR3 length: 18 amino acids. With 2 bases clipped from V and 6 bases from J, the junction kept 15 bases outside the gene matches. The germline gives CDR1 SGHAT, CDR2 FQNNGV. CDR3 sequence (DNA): TGTGCCAGCAGCTTATTCGGGGGGGGGGGACCCCTTCCCAATGAGCAGTTCTTC. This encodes CASSLFGGGGPLPNEQFF.

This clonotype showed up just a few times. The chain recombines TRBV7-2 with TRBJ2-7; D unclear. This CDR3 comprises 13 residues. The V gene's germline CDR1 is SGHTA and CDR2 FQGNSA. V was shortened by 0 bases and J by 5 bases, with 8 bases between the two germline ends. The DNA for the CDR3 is TGTGCCAGCAGCTTAGCCAGGTTGGACGAGCAGTACTTC. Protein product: CASSLARLDEQYF. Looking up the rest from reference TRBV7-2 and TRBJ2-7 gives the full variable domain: GAGVSQSPSNKVTEKGKDVELRCDPISGHTALYWYRQSLGQGLEFLIYFQGNSAPDKSGLPSDRFSAERTGGSVSTLTIQRTQQEDSAVYLCASSLARLDEQYFGPGTRLTVT.

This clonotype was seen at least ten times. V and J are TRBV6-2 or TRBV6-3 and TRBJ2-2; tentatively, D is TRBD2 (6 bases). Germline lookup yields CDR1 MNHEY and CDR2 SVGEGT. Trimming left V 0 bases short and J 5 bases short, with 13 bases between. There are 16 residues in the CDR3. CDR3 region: CASSYSYAGRTGELFF. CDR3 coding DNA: TGTGCCAGCAGTTACTCTTACGCGGGGAGGACCGGGGAGCTGTTTTTT.

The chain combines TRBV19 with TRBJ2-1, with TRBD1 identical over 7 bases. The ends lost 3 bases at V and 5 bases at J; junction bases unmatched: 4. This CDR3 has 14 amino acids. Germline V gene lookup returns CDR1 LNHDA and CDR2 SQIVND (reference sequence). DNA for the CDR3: TGTGCCAGTAGTATGGGGGACAGCAACAATGAGCAGTTCTTC. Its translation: CASSMGDSNNEQFF.

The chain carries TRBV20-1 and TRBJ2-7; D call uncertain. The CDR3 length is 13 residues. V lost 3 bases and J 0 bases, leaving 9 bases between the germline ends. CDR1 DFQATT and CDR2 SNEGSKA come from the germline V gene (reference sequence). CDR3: CSASPESSYEQYF. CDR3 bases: TGCAGTGCTAGCCCCGAGAGCTCCTACGAGCAGTACTTC.

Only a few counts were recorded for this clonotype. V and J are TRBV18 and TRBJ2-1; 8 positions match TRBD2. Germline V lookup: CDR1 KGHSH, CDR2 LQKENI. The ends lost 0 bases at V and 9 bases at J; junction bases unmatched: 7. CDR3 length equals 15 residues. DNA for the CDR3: TGTGCCAGCTCACCACCGGTGACTAGCGATGGTGAGCAGTTCTTC. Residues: CASSPPVTSDGEQFF.

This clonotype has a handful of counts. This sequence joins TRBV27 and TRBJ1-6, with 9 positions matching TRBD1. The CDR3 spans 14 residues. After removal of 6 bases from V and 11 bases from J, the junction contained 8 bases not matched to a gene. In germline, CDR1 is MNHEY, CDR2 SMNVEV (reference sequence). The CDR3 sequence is CASSSGTGRTPLHF. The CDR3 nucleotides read TGTGCCAGCAGCTCCGGGACAGGGCGGACACCCCTCCACTTT.

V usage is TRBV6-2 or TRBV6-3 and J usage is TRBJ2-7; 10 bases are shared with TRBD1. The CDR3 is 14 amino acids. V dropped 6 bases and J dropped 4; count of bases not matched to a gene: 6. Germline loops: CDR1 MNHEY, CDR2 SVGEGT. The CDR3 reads CASRSTGGGYEQYV. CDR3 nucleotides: TGTGCCAGCAGATCGACAGGGGGCGGATACGAGCAGTACGTC.

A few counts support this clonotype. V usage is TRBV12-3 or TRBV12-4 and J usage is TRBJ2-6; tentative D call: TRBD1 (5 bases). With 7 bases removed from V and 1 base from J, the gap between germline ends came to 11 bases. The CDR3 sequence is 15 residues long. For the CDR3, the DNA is TGTGCCAGCACCGCTTCAGGGTCTGGGGCCAACGTCCTGACTTTC. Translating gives CASTASGSGANVLTF.

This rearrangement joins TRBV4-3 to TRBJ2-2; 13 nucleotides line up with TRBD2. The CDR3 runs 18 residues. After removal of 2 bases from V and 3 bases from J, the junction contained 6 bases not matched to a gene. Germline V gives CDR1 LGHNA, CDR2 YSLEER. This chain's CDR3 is CASSQTLTSGRDTGELFF. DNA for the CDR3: TGCGCCAGCAGCCAAACCCTTACTAGCGGGAGGGACACCGGGGAGCTGTTTTTT.

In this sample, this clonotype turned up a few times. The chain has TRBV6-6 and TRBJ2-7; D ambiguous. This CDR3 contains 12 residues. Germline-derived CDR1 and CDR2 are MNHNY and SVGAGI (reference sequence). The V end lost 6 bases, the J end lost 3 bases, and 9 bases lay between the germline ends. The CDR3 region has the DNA TGTGCCAGCAGGAGTTGGGACTACGAGCAGTACGTC. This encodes CASRSWDYEQYV.

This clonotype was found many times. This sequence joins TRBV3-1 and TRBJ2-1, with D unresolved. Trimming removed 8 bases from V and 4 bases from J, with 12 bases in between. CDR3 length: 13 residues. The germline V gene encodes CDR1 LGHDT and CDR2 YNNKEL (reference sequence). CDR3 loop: CASSPPAYNEQFF. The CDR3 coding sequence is TGTGCCAGCTCACCTCCGGCTTACAATGAGCAGTTCTTC.

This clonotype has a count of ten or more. The CDR3 DNA sequence: TGTGCCAGCAGCTTAACGCCGGCCAACACCATATATTTT. It is translated as CASSLTPANTIYF. V usage is TRBV7-9 and J usage is TRBJ1-3; no firm D call. CDR3 length equals 13 residues. CDR1 and CDR2 from the germline V gene are SEHNR and FQNEAQ (reference sequence). V shed 2 bases and J shed 7 bases, with 9 bases lying between them.

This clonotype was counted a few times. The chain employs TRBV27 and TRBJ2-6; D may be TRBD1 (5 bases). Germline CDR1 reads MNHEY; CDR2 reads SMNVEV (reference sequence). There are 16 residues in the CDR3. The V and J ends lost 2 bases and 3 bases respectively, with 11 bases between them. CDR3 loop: CASSLKGKGGANVLTF. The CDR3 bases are TGTGCCAGCAGTTTAAAGGGGAAGGGTGGGGCCAACGTCCTGACTTTC.

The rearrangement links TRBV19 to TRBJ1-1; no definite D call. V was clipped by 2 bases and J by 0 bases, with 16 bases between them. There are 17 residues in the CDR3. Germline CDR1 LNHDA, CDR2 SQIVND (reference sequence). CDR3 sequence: CASSISPEQIMNTEAFF. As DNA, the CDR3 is TGTGCCAGTAGTATATCGCCCGAACAGATCATGAACACTGAAGCTTTCTTT. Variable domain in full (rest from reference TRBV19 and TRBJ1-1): DGGITQSPKYLFRKEGQNVTLSCEQNLNHDAMYWYRQDPGQGLRLIYYSQIVNDFQKGDIAEGYSVSREKKESFPLTVTSAQKNPTAFYLCASSISPEQIMNTEAFFGQGTRLTVV.